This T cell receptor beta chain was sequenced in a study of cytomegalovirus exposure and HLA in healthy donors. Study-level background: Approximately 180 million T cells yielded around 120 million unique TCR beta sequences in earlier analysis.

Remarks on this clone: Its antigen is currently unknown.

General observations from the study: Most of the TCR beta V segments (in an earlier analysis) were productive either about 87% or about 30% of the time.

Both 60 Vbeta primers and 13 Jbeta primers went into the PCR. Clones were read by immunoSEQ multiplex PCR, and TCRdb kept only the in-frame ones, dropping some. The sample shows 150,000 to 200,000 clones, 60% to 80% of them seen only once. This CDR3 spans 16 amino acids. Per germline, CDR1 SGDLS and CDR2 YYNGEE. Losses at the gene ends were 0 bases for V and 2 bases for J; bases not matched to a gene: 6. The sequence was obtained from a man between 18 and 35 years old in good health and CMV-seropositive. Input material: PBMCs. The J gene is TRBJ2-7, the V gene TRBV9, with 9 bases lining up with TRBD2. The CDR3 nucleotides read TGTGCCAGCAGCGTAGCTGGCGGGAGGGACCCCTACGAGCAGTACTTC. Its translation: CASSVAGGRDPYEQYF.